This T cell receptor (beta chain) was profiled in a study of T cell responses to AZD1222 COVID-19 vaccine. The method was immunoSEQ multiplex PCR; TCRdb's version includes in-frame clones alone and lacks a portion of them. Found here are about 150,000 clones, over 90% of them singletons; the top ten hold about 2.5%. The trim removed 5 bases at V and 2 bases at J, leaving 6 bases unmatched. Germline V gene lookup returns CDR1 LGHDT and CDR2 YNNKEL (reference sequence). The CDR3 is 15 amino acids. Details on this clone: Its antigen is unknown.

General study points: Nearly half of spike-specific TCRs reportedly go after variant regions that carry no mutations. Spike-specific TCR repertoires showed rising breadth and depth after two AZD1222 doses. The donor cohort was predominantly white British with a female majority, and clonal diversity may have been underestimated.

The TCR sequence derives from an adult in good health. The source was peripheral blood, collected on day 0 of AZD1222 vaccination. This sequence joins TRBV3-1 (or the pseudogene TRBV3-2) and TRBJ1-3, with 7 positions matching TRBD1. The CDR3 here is CASSNRGLAGNTIYF. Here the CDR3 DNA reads TGTGCCAGCAGCAACAGGGGTCTGGCTGGAAACACCATATATTTT.